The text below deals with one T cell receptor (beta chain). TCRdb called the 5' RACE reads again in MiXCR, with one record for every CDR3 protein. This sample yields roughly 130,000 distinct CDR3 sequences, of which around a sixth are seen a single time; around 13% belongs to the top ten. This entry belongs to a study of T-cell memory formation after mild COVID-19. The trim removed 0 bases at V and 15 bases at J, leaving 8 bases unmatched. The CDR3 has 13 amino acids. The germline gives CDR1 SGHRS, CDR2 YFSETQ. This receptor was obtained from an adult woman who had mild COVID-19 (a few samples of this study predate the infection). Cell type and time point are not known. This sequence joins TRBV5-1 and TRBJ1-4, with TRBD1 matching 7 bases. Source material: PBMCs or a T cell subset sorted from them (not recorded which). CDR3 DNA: TGCGCCAGCAGCTTGGGGGACAGAAGGTATATGTTTTTT. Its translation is CASSLGDRRYMFF.